This TCR beta chain was captured in a study of response to subunit inactivated influenza vaccine. This clonotype was seen a few times. TCRdb itself ran the RT-PCR reads through MiXCR, one entry per CDR3 protein. The sample lists roughly 630,000 distinct CDR3 sequences; 12% to 15% were seen once. CDR3 length equals 19 residues. Germline V gives CDR1 DFQATT, CDR2 SNEGSKA (reference sequence). J was trimmed by 0 bases and V by 0 bases; bases with no gene match: 13. Here the sequenced sample was PBMCs from blood, taken 14 to 15 days before vaccination. The clonotype comes from a man between 45 and 60 years old who received an inactivated influenza vaccine. V and J are TRBV20-1 and TRBJ2-1, with 8 bases fitting TRBD2. The CDR3 loop reads CSARDGTSTARFSYNEQFF. The CDR3, as DNA: TGCAGTGCTAGAGACGGGACTAGTACTGCCCGCTTCTCCTACAATGAGCAGTTCTTC.